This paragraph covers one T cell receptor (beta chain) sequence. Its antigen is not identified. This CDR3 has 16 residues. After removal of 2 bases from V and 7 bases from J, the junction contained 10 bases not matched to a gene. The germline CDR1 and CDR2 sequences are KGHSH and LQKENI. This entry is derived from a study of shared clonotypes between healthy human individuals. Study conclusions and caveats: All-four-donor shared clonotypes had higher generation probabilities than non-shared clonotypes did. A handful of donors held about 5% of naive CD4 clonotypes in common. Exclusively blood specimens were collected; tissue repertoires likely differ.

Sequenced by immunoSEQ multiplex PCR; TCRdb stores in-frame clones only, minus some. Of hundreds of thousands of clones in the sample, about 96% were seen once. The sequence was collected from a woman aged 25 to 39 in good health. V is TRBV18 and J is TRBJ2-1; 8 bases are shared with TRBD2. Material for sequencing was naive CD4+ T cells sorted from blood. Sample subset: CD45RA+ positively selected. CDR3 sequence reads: CASSPTLAGRGNEQFF. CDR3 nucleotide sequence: TGTGCCAGCTCACCAACCTTAGCGGGGCGGGGAAATGAGCAGTTCTTC.